These 24 T cell receptor beta chains originate from one sample sequenced in a study of T cells after yellow fever vaccination. Via MiXCR, TCRdb re-called the 5' RACE reads, giving one row per CDR3 protein. The data contain 500,000 to 550,000 distinct CDR3 sequences, just over 20% of them singletons. Sequences were derived from PBMCs, sampled about 21 days after the first yellow fever vaccination. The receptors come from a man aged 18 to 29 who received the YFV17D yellow fever vaccine.

The chain combines TRBV6-1 with TRBJ2-3; TRBD1 matches at 8 bases. Germline V gene sequence: CDR1 MNHNS, CDR2 SASEGT. This CDR3 comprises 16 residues. Trimming took 6 bases from V and 2 from J; bases not matched to a gene: 10. The CDR3 here is CASSLRQGSTTDTQYF. In DNA form, the CDR3 reads TGTGCCAGCAGCCTACGACAGGGGTCCACCACAGATACGCAGTATTTT.

V gene TRBV12-3 or TRBV12-4 combines with J gene TRBJ2-7, with D perhaps matching TRBD1 (6 bases). Trimming pared 3 bases from V and 7 bases from J, leaving 10 bases between. This CDR3 has 12 residues. CDR3 amino acids: CASSLGAEEQYF. The CDR3 nucleotides are TGTGCCAGCAGTTTGGGGGCAGAGGAGCAGTACTTC.

A few counts support this clonotype. The V call is TRBV9, the J call TRBJ2-3, with 9 bases fitting TRBD2. The CDR3 runs to 14 residues. V was pared by 5 bases and J by 3 bases, with 4 bases of the junction left unmatched. CDR1 and CDR2 (germline): SGDLS, YYNGEE. The CDR3 coding sequence is TGTGCCAGCAGGGAAGCGGGGGGAACAGATACGCAGTATTTT. It encodes CASREAGGTDTQYF. Full variable domain (rest looked up from reference TRBV9 and TRBJ2-3): DSGVTQTPKHLITATGQRVTLRCSPRSGDLSVYWYQQSLDQGLQFLIQYYNGEERAKGNILERFSAQQFPDLHSELNLSSLELGDSALYFCASREAGGTDTQYFGPGTRLTVL.

The chain has TRBV7-2 and TRBJ2-7; 7 nucleotides align to TRBD1. The CDR3 consists of 14 residues. After removal of 5 bases from V and 5 bases from J, the junction contained 9 bases not matched to a gene. CDR1 and CDR2 from the germline V gene are SGHTA and FQGNSA. This CDR3 is CASSPRQGANEQYF. CDR3 sequence (DNA): TGTGCCAGCAGCCCCCGACAGGGCGCCAACGAGCAGTACTTC.

V gene TRBV12-3 or TRBV12-4 combines with J gene TRBJ2-5, with D possibly TRBD1 on 5 matching bases. This CDR3 has 15 residues. V was pared by 2 bases and J by 7 bases, with 17 bases between. The CDR3 nucleotides are TGTGCCAGCAGTTTACAGGGCCACCTTGTAGGGACCCAGTACTTC. This codes for CASSLQGHLVGTQYF.

This clonotype has only a few counts. The chain is built from TRBV7-2 and TRBJ2-5; the match to TRBD1 covers 11 bases. V was pared by 4 bases and J by 4 bases, with 2 bases of the junction left unmatched. The length of the CDR3 is 14 residues. Looked up from germline, CDR1 is SGHTA and CDR2 is FQGNSA. The CDR3 loop is CASSSDRGRETQYF. As DNA, the CDR3 is TGTGCCAGCAGCTCGGACAGGGGGCGAGAGACCCAGTACTTC.

V is TRBV4-3 and J is TRBJ1-2, with 9 bases fitting TRBD1. The length of the CDR3 is 15 residues. Germline V CDR1 and CDR2: LGHNA, YSLEER. Losses at the gene ends were 0 bases for V and 8 bases for J; bases not matched to a gene: 7. This chain's CDR3 is CASSQDRGTGTGYTF. CDR3 DNA sequence: TGCGCCAGCAGCCAAGATAGAGGGACAGGGACCGGCTACACCTTC.

The rearrangement joins TRBV4-2 to TRBJ2-7; no clear D. Germline values: CDR1 LGHNA, CDR2 YNFKEQ. The CDR3 has 13 amino acids. The V and J ends lost 4 bases and 2 bases respectively, with 9 bases between them. The CDR3 sequence: CASSPAQPYEQYF. The CDR3 DNA reads TGTGCCAGCAGCCCGGCCCAGCCCTACGAGCAGTACTTC.

Notes on this clonotype: The germline gene is not matched at one end of the junction; a read error may be the cause. The V gene is TRBV3-1, the J gene TRBJ2-3, with TRBD2 matching 13 bases. Per the germline V gene, CDR1 is LGHDT and CDR2 is YNNKEL (reference sequence). The CDR3 is 19 amino acids. CDR3 residues: CATSQEVGTSGVDQDTQYF. The DNA of the CDR3 is TGTGCCACCAGCCAAGAAGTTGGGACTAGCGGGGTGGATCAAGATACGCAGTATTTT.

This clonotype was found a few times. The V call is TRBV7-3, the J call TRBJ2-2; 10 positions match TRBD1. The germline V gene has CDR1 SGHTA and CDR2 FQGTGA. The V and J ends lost 5 bases and 4 bases, in that order; junction bases with no gene match: 7. The CDR3 contains 16 residues. CDR3 sequence reads: CASSPTGGLGTGELFF. The CDR3 nucleotides are TGTGCCAGCAGCCCGACAGGGGGCTTGGGCACCGGGGAGCTGTTTTTT. The entire variable domain, with the rest obtained from reference TRBV7-3 and TRBJ2-2, is as follows: GAGVSQTPSNKVTEKGKYVELRCDPISGHTALYWYRQSLGQGPEFLIYFQGTGAADDSGLPNDRFFAVRPEGSVSTLKIQRTERGDSAVYLCASSPTGGLGTGELFFGEGSRLTVL.

This clonotype has a handful of counts. The chain carries TRBV5-5 and TRBJ2-1; D may be TRBD2 (7 bases). Trimming pared 0 bases from V and 6 bases from J, leaving 10 bases between. CDR1 and CDR2 from the germline V gene are SGHKS and YYEKEE (reference sequence). CDR3 length: 14 amino acids. The DNA for the CDR3 is TGTGCCAGCAGCTTGGTGGCGGGGGCCAATGAGCAGTTCTTC. The encoded protein is CASSLVAGANEQFF.

This rearrangement joins TRBV11-2 to TRBJ1-5; D unresolved. Germline CDR1 reads SGHAT; CDR2 reads FQNNGV. Between the trimmed V and J ends, which lost 5 bases and 2 bases, there was a span of 13 bases. The CDR3 loop spans 15 amino acids. CDR3 DNA sequence: TGTGCCAGCAGCCACAGCATTGGAGGCAATCAGCCCCAGCATTTT. This translates into CASSHSIGGNQPQHF.

In this sample, this clonotype turned up a few times. The chain is built from TRBV6-2 or TRBV6-3 and TRBJ2-3; D perhaps matches TRBD2 (7 bases). V shed 4 bases and J shed 2 bases, with 16 bases lying between them. Germline assignment: CDR1 MNHEY and CDR2 SVGEGT. The CDR3 consists of 16 residues. Here the CDR3 reads CASSSWTAGATDTQYF. DNA for the CDR3: TGTGCCAGCAGTTCCTGGACGGCGGGGGCCACAGATACGCAGTATTTT.

This clonotype was recorded a few times. The gene calls are TRBV2 and TRBJ1-2; D not certain. CDR3 length equals 12 residues. V shed 8 bases and J shed 8 bases, with 15 bases lying between them. Germline loops: CDR1 SNHLY, CDR2 FYNNEI. Written as DNA, the CDR3 is TGTGCCAGCGGATGGACTTTGGGGGGCTACACCTTC. Protein sequence: CASGWTLGGYTF.

This clonotype was counted between two and nine times. The CDR3 spells CASSEEGGASYEQYF. Written as DNA, the CDR3 is TGTGCCAGCAGTGAAGAGGGGGGCGCTTCCTACGAGCAGTACTTC. V and J are TRBV2 and TRBJ2-7, with D perhaps given as TRBD1 or TRBD2 (6 bases each). The CDR3 is 15 amino acids. Germline CDR1 and CDR2: SNHLY and FYNNEI. Trimming removed 1 base from V and 1 base from J, with 11 bases in between. Together with reference TRBV2 and TRBJ2-7, the CDR3 gives the full variable domain: EPEVTQTPSHQVTQMGQEVILRCVPISNHLYFYWYRQILGQKVEFLVSFYNNEISEKSEIFDDQFSVERPDGSNFTLKIRSTKLEDSAMYFCASSEEGGASYEQYFGPGTRLTVT.

This clonotype came up a few times. The chain links TRBV4-3 to TRBJ1-2; D is ambiguous. Germline CDR1 and CDR2: LGHNA and YSLEER. This CDR3 has 15 residues. The V end lost 1 base, the J end lost 8 bases, and 17 bases lay between the germline ends. The CDR3 nucleotides are TGCGCCAGCAGCCAAGTGCCGGGCCTCAGACGCGGCTACACCTTC. Translation gives CASSQVPGLRRGYTF.

The chain is built from TRBV20-1 and TRBJ2-1; 9 bases match TRBD2. J was trimmed by 8 bases and V by 1 base; bases with no gene match: 6. Germline CDR1 reads DFQATT; CDR2 reads SNEGSKA (reference sequence). The CDR3 consists of 14 residues. The CDR3 DNA reads TGCAGTGCTAGAGGCGGGGGGGCCGGGCATGAGCAGTTCTTC. Its protein product is CSARGGGAGHEQFF.

This chain joins TRBV5-1 and TRBJ2-7; maybe TRBD2 (5 bases). V was clipped by 3 bases and J by 2 bases, with 9 bases between them. The length of the CDR3 is 13 residues. Germline V CDR1 and CDR2: SGHRS, YFSETQ. The CDR3: CASSYRTPYEQYF. As DNA, the CDR3 is TGCGCCAGCAGCTACCGGACTCCCTACGAGCAGTACTTC.

The J gene is TRBJ1-1, the V gene TRBV19, with TRBD1 matching over 10 bases. The CDR3 length is 15 residues. The V segment lost 5 bases and the J segment 4 bases; nucleotides outside the gene matches: 7. Looked up from germline, CDR1 is LNHDA and CDR2 is SQIVND (reference sequence). CDR3 region: CASSPLTGGGTEAFF. The CDR3 DNA reads as TGTGCCAGTAGTCCCTTGACAGGGGGCGGCACTGAAGCTTTCTTT.

The chain uses TRBV20-1 and TRBJ1-6; 9 bases match TRBD1. The CDR3 contains 12 residues. The germline gives CDR1 DFQATT, CDR2 SNEGSKA (reference sequence). CDR3 DNA sequence: TGCAGCGGGACAGGGACAGGTTCACCCCTCCACTTT. It specifies CSGTGTGSPLHF.

The table lists this clonotype with a few counts. This chain links TRBV24-1 with TRBJ2-1; 8 bases fit TRBD2. V was clipped by 6 bases and J by 6 bases; unmatched bases: 12. The germline CDR1 and CDR2 sequences are KGHDR and SFDVKD. The CDR3 consists of 16 residues. CDR3 in DNA: TGTGCCACCAGTCCCTTGGGAAGCGGGACTAGCAATGAGCAGTTCTTC. This codes for CATSPLGSGTSNEQFF.

This clonotype was picked up many times. This rearrangement joins TRBV7-3 to TRBJ1-6; D is perhaps TRBD1 (6 bases). The CDR3 runs to 15 residues. From germline, CDR1 is SGHTA and CDR2 FQGTGA. The V end lost 3 bases, the J end lost 9 bases, and 15 bases lay between the germline ends. In DNA form, the CDR3 reads TGTGCCAGCAGCTTGGGGGCAGGAAAAGGTTCACCCCTCCACTTT. Translated, it gives CASSLGAGKGSPLHF.

This chain links TRBV18 with TRBJ1-5, with a possible D match to TRBD1 (5 bases). This CDR3 has 16 amino acids. In germline, CDR1 is KGHSH, CDR2 LQKENI. Trimming cost V 4 bases and J 1 base, with 14 bases left between them. CDR3 nucleotides: TGTGCCAGCTCACTTACCGGGACGACCAGCAATCAGCCCCAGCATTTT. The encoded protein is CASSLTGTTSNQPQHF.

With respect to this clonotype: A much larger clone differs by one base, so this may be a read error. This sequence joins TRBV5-1 and TRBJ2-5; D not resolved. The germline gives CDR1 SGHRS, CDR2 YFSETQ. The V end was cut by 3 bases, the J end by 2 bases, with 8 bases between. The CDR3 consists of 13 residues. The DNA of the CDR3 is TGCGCCAGCAGCTGGATAGTTCAAGAGACCCAGTACTTC. Translating it yields CASSWIVQETQYF.